This TCR beta chain was sequenced in a study of T cells in Graves' hyperthyroidism and ophthalmopathy. Turning to the study itself: Peripheral blood was drawn at first diagnosis, prior to all treatment.

From RNA transcripts, TCR beta CDR3 regions were amplified. An initial round of RT-PCR targeting the TCR CDR3 relied on the HTBI primer set. TCRdb ran MiXCR on the multiplex PCR reads and lists one entry per CDR3 protein. The sample includes fewer than 250,000 distinct CDR3 sequences, 15% to 20% of them seen just once. Study-level results: Blood also contained most expanded thyroid clonotypes above 0.001.

CDR1 is SGHDT and CDR2 is YYEEEE in the germline V gene. The V end was cut by 3 bases, the J end by 3 bases, with 6 bases between. The CDR3 contains 12 residues. This clonotype has just a few counts. As yet, its antigen is unknown. The patients, who ranged from 18 to 65 in age, presented with newly diagnosed hyperthyroidism lasting under 2 months. Those patients with uncontrolled infection, other autoimmune disease, pregnancy or lactation were excluded. The genes are TRBV5-6 and TRBJ1-2; no firm D call. The receptor comes from a man between 45 and 60 years old with Graves' hyperthyroidism. The sequenced sample consisted of blood. The CDR3: CASSSRYYGYTF. The CDR3 DNA reads as TGTGCCAGCAGCTCTAGGTACTATGGCTACACCTTC.